The rows below give T cell receptor beta chains drawn from one sample of a study of cytomegalovirus exposure and HLA in healthy donors. Libraries were prepared by immunoSEQ multiplex PCR; TCRdb keeps only in-frame clonotypes and omits some of them. The sample lists about 97,000 clones, roughly 10% occurring once. Input material: PBMCs. These receptors were taken from a man aged 50-59 years in good health and CMV-seropositive. CDR3s leave out the opening cysteine and the closing phenylalanine or tryptophan. Each record gives: V gene, CDR3 protein.

>TRBV5-1
ASRDNRGGYT
>TRBV5-4
ASSSGGPGANVPT
>TRBV30
AWRALAGGFREQY
>TRBV7-3
ASSLNRGTGTGSGNTIY
>TRBV4-1
ASSQDDRTRGYNEQF
>TRBV2
ASGPTGTNEKLF
>TRBV7-2
ASSPEGLNEQF
>TRBV19
ASRVAGTGELF
>TRBV30
AWGPSRNTGELF
>TRBV4-1
ASSPTTGGISGYT
>TRBV18
ASSLAGGSHTIY
>TRBV6-1
ASSLGLTYEQY
>TRBV6-6
ASLDRTNTGELF
>TRBV30
AQRTGAWTDTQY
>TRBV11-2
ASSETISGTYEQY
>TRBV29-1
SGGQGSSYGYT
>TRBV5-1
ASSPDRVGEKLF
>TRBV27
ASSPTDSYEQY
>TRBV5-1
ASSLGQNTDTQY
>TRBV30
AWSRNYGYT
>TRBV6-1
ASSHPRTAIYEQY
>TRBV30
AWSVRGKMRETQY
>TRBV19
ASSSTGANEKLF
>TRBV28
ASSIRGTGTYGYT
>TRBV15
ATSRGPDRPQH
>TRBV30
AWSGRRAVGYT
>TRBV9
ASSVGDQPGNTIY
>TRBV28
ASSPDRGSQPQH
>TRBV5-6
ASSPGLAGYNEQF
>TRBV2
ASRPGFGGTNYGYT
>TRBV29-1
SVEDLGDYGYT
>TRBV5-1
ASSLNAGGTGELF
>TRBV15
ATSRDPGYSNQPQH
>TRBV10-3
AIGRTATYTDTQY
>TRBV9
ASSVGTGFGNTIY
>TRBV7-8
ASSLQGAYQPQH
>TRBV7-3
ASSPGTGNMNTEAF